This T cell receptor beta chain was sequenced during a study of blood T cell repertoires in COVID-19. Overall study: Specimens from acute and convalescent COVID-19 originated in the United States, Italy and Spain. The cDNA or gDNA used as material had been derived from T cells, B-cell-depleted T cells, or PBMCs.

In the authors' workflow: Using reference gene primer amplification, nucleated cell counts were estimated. TCRdb keeps only in-frame clones here, not all; method: immunoSEQ multiplex PCR. The DNA gave D and trimming, while V, J and clone size come from that table. The repertoire holds 350,000 or so clones, with roughly 89% as singletons. Germline-derived CDR1 and CDR2 are SGHAT and FQNNGV. The V end lost 5 bases, the J end lost 6 bases, and 5 bases lay between the germline ends. The CDR3 runs to 11 residues. The TCR sequence derives from a man aged 18 to 29 with active or convalescent COVID-19. The sequenced material came from peripheral blood. The chain has TRBV11-2 and TRBJ1-3; D is unclear. The CDR3 protein is CASSPINTIYF. The CDR3 region has the DNA TGTGCCAGCAGCCCCATAAACACCATATATTTT.